This T cell receptor (beta chain) was identified during a study of breast tumors, draining lymph nodes, adjacent tissues. Axillary draining lymph nodes of breast cancer patients supplied the node samples. The study, taken as a whole, reports: The data were judged consistent with most tumor T cells coming from lymph node and expanding in tumor. Compared with lymph nodes, tumors were less diverse; compared with nontumor tissue, more. Data only fit, rather than demonstrated, lymph node origin of most tumor T cells. Compared with basal-like, luminal-like tumors shared significantly more repertoire with nontumor tissue.

This clonotype has ten or more counts. No antigen is known for it. Deletions cut 2 bases from V and 4 bases from J, with 6 bases between. CDR1 and CDR2 from the germline V gene are SGHRS and YFSETQ. This CDR3 contains 13 residues. Each CDR3 protein is one row after TCRdb ran MiXCR on the multiplex PCR reads. The sample lists around 230,000 distinct CDR3 sequences, less than 40% seen once, with more than 1.3% in the top ten. The V call is TRBV5-1, the J call TRBJ2-2; D unresolved. The receptor was derived from a female donor with breast cancer. Some clones in this sample may be carry-over from other donors' samples. The source material was axillary lymph node tissue. The CDR3 reads CASSFTVTGELFF. CDR3 DNA: TGCGCCAGCAGCTTTACAGTCACCGGGGAGCTGTTTTTT.